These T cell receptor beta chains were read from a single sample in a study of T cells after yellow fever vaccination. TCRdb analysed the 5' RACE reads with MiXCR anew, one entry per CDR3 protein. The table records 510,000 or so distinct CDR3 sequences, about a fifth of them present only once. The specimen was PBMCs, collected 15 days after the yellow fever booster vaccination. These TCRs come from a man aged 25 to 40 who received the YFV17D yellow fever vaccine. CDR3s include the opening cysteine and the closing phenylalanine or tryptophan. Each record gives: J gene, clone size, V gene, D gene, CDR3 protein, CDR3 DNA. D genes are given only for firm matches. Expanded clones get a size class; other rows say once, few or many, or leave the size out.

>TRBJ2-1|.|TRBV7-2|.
CASSIGLAAYNEQFF
TGTGCCAGCAGTATTGGTTTAGCGGCCTACAATGAGCAGTTCTTC
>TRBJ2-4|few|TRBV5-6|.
CASSPPAGAKNIQYF
TGTGCCAGCAGCCCCCCAGCAGGGGCCAAAAACATTCAGTACTTC
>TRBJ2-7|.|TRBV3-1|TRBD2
CASSHRLAVSYEQYF
TGTGCCAGCAGCCATCGGCTAGCGGTTTCCTACGAGCAGTACTTC
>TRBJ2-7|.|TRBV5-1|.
CASTLLPTGNYEQYF
TGCGCCAGCACACTCCTCCCGACAGGAAACTACGAGCAGTACTTC
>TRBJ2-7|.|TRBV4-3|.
CASSQAAGTYEQYF
TGCGCCAGCAGCCAAGCGGCGGGAACCTACGAGCAGTACTTC
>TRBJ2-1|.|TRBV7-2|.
CASSSPLRTPRDEQFF
TGTGCCAGCAGCTCCCCGCTCAGAACCCCCCGAGATGAGCAGTTCTTC
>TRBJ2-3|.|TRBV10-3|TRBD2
CAISGTTLMEDTQYF
TGTGCCATCTCCGGGACTACCTTAATGGAAGATACGCAGTATTTT
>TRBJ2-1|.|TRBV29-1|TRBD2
CSVGLAGGYYNEQFF
TGCAGCGTGGGACTAGCGGGAGGTTACTACAATGAGCAGTTCTTC
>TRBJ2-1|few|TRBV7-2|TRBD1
CASRLYRDRRHNEQFF
TGTGCCAGCAGACTTTACCGGGACAGGCGGCACAATGAGCAGTTCTTC
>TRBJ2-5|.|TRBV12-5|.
CASGLGFGRETQYF
TGTGCTAGTGGTTTGGGTTTTGGTAGAGAGACCCAGTACTTC
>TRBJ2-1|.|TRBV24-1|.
CATRAPPGSNEQFF
TGTGCCACCAGGGCCCCTCCGGGCAGCAATGAGCAGTTCTTC
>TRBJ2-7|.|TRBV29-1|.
CSVGQNNYEQYF
TGCAGCGTTGGACAGAATAACTACGAGCAGTACTTC
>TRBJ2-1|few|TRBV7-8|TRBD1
CASSLARITGGLPEQFF
TGTGCCAGCAGCTTAGCAAGGATCACAGGGGGCCTTCCCGAGCAGTTCTTC
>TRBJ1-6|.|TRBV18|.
CASSPFEVRNSPLHF
TGTGCCAGCTCACCCTTCGAAGTAAGGAATTCACCCCTCCACTTT
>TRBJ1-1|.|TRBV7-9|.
CASNLQGFTEAFF
TGTGCCAGCAACCTTCAGGGGTTTACTGAAGCTTTCTTT